The 22 T cell receptor beta chains reported below all come from one sample, sequenced in a study of lymphopenia after photon versus proton radiotherapy. This table comes from immunoSEQ multiplex PCR, and its TCRdb copy is limited to in-frame clones, with some not included. Altogether under 20,000 clones are present, just over 90% being singletons, with the ten largest covering about 6%. The sample in question was peripheral blood, obtained from a patient treated with photon-based radiotherapy. These receptors were collected from a man between 60 and 70 years old with pancreatic cancer.

V gene TRBV10-3 combines with J gene TRBJ1-1, with D unclear. The V end was cut by 6 bases, the J end by 1 base, with 6 bases between. The V gene's germline CDR1 is ENHRY and CDR2 SYGVKD. The CDR3 sequence is 12 residues long. The CDR3 here is CAISLANTEAFF. CDR3 coding DNA: TGTGCCATCAGCCTCGCGAACACTGAAGCTTTCTTT.

The chain couples TRBV7-2 to TRBJ2-5; a possible D gene is TRBD2 (6 bases). This CDR3 spans 19 amino acids. V was shortened by 5 bases and J by 5 bases, with 30 bases between the two germline ends. The germline V gene has CDR1 SGHTA and CDR2 FQGNSA. CDR3: CASSPRDSPYRTLYETQYF. The CDR3 DNA follows: TGTGCCAGCAGCCCCCGGGACTCACCCTATCGAACTTTGTATGAGACCCAGTACTTC.

The rearrangement links TRBV19 to TRBJ1-5; D ambiguous. This CDR3 region has 15 residues. The ends were cut back, 3 bases at V and 1 base at J, with 10 bases in the middle. Germline V gene lookup returns CDR1 LNHDA and CDR2 SQIVND (reference sequence). The CDR3 DNA reads as TGTGCCAGTAGTATGCAACCCGGGAGCAATCAGCCCCAGCATTTT. Translated, it gives CASSMQPGSNQPQHF.

This chain connects TRBV11-2 to TRBJ1-1, with no clear D. The CDR3 length is 13 residues. V shed 2 bases and J shed 2 bases, with 6 bases lying between them. Germline loops: CDR1 SGHAT, CDR2 FQNNGV. The CDR3 DNA reads TGTGCCAGCAGCTTATTAGGAAACACTGAAGCTTTCTTT. It encodes CASSLLGNTEAFF.

This chain links TRBV5-6 with TRBJ2-1; D uncertain. From germline, CDR1 is SGHDT and CDR2 YYEEEE. V shed 2 bases and J shed 10 bases, with 16 bases lying between them. This CDR3 has 14 residues. The CDR3 sequence is CASSLRLPLLEQFF. The DNA of the CDR3 is TGTGCCAGCAGCTTAAGACTTCCCCTCCTGGAGCAGTTCTTC.

The rearrangement links TRBV19 to TRBJ1-5; TRBD1 matches at 8 bases. V lost 6 bases, J lost 6 bases, and 4 bases stayed unmatched. Germline V gene lookup returns CDR1 LNHDA and CDR2 SQIVND (reference sequence). The CDR3 runs 13 residues. The CDR3 region is CASRKQGVQPQHF. CDR3 DNA: TGTGCCAGTAGGAAACAGGGGGTTCAGCCCCAGCATTTT. The full variable domain, in which reference TRBV19 and TRBJ1-5 provide the parts outside the CDR3, is DGGITQSPKYLFRKEGQNVTLSCEQNLNHDAMYWYRQDPGQGLRLIYYSQIVNDFQKGDIAEGYSVSREKKESFPLTVTSAQKNPTAFYLCASRKQGVQPQHFGDGTRLSIL.

The rearrangement joins TRBV27 to TRBJ1-1; TRBD1 is a possible D gene (6 bases). V lost 6 bases to trimming and J lost 0 bases, with 8 bases between them. CDR1 MNHEY and CDR2 SMNVEV come from the germline V gene (reference sequence). The CDR3 totals 13 residues. The CDR3 sequence is CASSQGMNTEAFF. Here the CDR3 DNA reads TGTGCCAGCAGCCAGGGGATGAACACTGAAGCTTTCTTT.

This chain uses TRBV4-2 with TRBJ2-1; TRBD2 matches 10 bases. CDR1 is LGHNA and CDR2 is YNFKEQ in the germline V gene. This CDR3 spans 19 amino acids. The trim removed 0 bases at V and 1 base at J, leaving 9 bases unmatched. DNA of the CDR3: TGTGCCAGCAGCCAAGAAGTATTAGCGGGGGGAACATCCTACAATGAGCAGTTCTTC. Its protein is CASSQEVLAGGTSYNEQFF.

The J gene is TRBJ2-7, the V gene TRBV5-1; 7 positions match TRBD1. J lost 3 bases, V lost 1 base, and 4 bases had no gene match. CDR1 SGHRS and CDR2 YFSETQ come from the germline V gene. The CDR3 is 14 residues long. CDR3 DNA sequence: TGCGCCAGCAGCTTGATAGGGGGCATCTACGAGCAGTACTTC. It yields the protein CASSLIGGIYEQYF.

The V call is TRBV2, the J call TRBJ2-5; 8 bases map to TRBD1. This CDR3 spans 15 amino acids. CDR1 is SNHLY, CDR2 FYNNEI, per germline. The trim removed 11 bases at V and 0 bases at J, leaving 11 bases unmatched. The CDR3 sequence is CAVRRQGLDQETQYF. The CDR3 bases are TGTGCCGTAAGGAGACAGGGGTTGGACCAAGAGACCCAGTACTTC. Filled out from reference TRBV2 and TRBJ2-5, the complete variable domain reads EPEVTQTPSHQVTQMGQEVILRCVPISNHLYFYWYRQILGQKVEFLVSFYNNEISEKSEIFDDQFSVERPDGSNFTLKIRSTKLEDSAMYFCAVRRQGLDQETQYFGPGTRLLVL.

The V gene is TRBV19, the J gene TRBJ1-2, with unresolved D. This CDR3 is built from 14 residues. The V end lost 7 bases, the J end lost 8 bases, and 20 bases lay between the germline ends. CDR1 LNHDA and CDR2 SQIVND come from the germline V gene (reference sequence). CDR3 region: CASTTGRGYGGYTF. CDR3 nucleotides: TGTGCCAGTACCACGGGGAGAGGGTATGGAGGCTACACCTTC.

The chain combines TRBV10-2 with TRBJ2-6, with D unclear. Looked up from germline, CDR1 is WSHSY and CDR2 is SAAADI. Trimming removed 4 bases at V and 0 bases at J, with 10 bases between. This CDR3 is 16 amino acids long. The CDR3 nucleotides are TGCGCCAGCAGTGCGACCCGGTCCTCTGGGGCCAACGTCCTGACTTTC. Its translation is CASSATRSSGANVLTF.

The V and J genes are TRBV7-8 and TRBJ1-6; D is unclear. The ends were cut back, 5 bases at V and 9 bases at J, with 20 bases in the middle. The germline V gene encodes CDR1 SGHVS and CDR2 FQNEAQ. CDR3 length: 16 residues. CDR3 nucleotides: TGTGCCAGCAGCCGCGGTGGCTCCGAAGGAGCTTCACCCCTCCACTTT. Its protein product is CASSRGGSEGASPLHF. Full variable domain (outside the CDR3, taken from reference TRBV7-8 and TRBJ1-6): GAGVSQSPRYKVAKRGQDVALRCDPISGHVSLFWYQQALGQGPEFLTYFQNEAQLDKSGLPSDRFFAERPEGSVSTLKIQRTQQEDSAVYLCASSRGGSEGASPLHFGNGTRLTVT.

The chain joins TRBV5-1 to TRBJ1-1; D unclear. The CDR3 spans 13 residues. V lost 0 bases and J lost 5, with 8 bases in between. Germline V gene data show CDR1 as SGHRS and CDR2 as YFSETQ. The CDR3 DNA is TGCGCCAGCAGCTTGGTATCGGGGACTGAAGCTTTCTTT. It encodes CASSLVSGTEAFF.

The chain links TRBV25-1 to TRBJ2-1, with D uncertain. CDR3 length equals 14 residues. Germline CDR1 and CDR2: MGHDK and SYGVNS. The germline V and J ends were trimmed by 8 bases and 4 bases, with 15 bases remaining between them. CDR3 loop: CASLPGQSYNEQFF. The CDR3 DNA is TGTGCCAGCCTCCCGGGCCAGTCTTACAATGAGCAGTTCTTC. Drawing the rest from reference TRBV25-1 and TRBJ2-1, the complete variable domain is EADIYQTPRYLVIGTGKKITLECSQTMGHDKMYWYQQDPGMELHLIHYSYGVNSTEKGDLSSESTVSRIRTEHFPLTLESARPSHTSQYLCASLPGQSYNEQFFGPGTRLTVL.

The chain employs TRBV9 and TRBJ1-6; TRBD1 is a possible D gene (6 bases). Germline CDR1 and CDR2: SGDLS and YYNGEE. This CDR3 contains 17 residues. Trimming took 3 bases from V and 6 from J, leaving 19 bases between them. The CDR3: CASSGGSGGSPNSPLHF. CDR3 DNA: TGTGCCAGCAGCGGCGGGAGTGGGGGCTCTCCTAATTCACCCCTCCACTTT.

This chain joins TRBV30 and TRBJ2-1; D may be TRBD1 (6 bases). The V gene lost 3 bases and the J gene lost 8 bases, with 14 bases spanning the gap. There are 13 residues in the CDR3. From germline, CDR1 is GTSNPN and CDR2 SVGIG (reference sequence). The CDR3 loop reads CAWSFTGSHEQFF. In nucleotides, the CDR3 is TGTGCCTGGAGCTTCACAGGGTCGCATGAGCAGTTCTTC.

The chain couples TRBV11-2 to TRBJ2-5, with a weak D call TRBD2 (7 bases). The CDR3 contains 16 residues. V was shortened by 1 base and J by 4 bases, with 16 bases between the two germline ends. Germline V gene sequence: CDR1 SGHAT, CDR2 FQNNGV. The CDR3 protein is CASSLASAGARETQYF. Here the CDR3 DNA reads TGTGCCAGCAGCTTAGCGTCGGCGGGGGCCAGAGAGACCCAGTACTTC.

The chain joins TRBV7-8 to TRBJ2-1; D not certain. This CDR3 contains 13 residues. CDR1 is SGHVS and CDR2 is FQNEAQ in the germline V gene. V was trimmed by 5 bases and J by 6 bases, leaving 11 bases between them. CDR3 protein: CASSPPWGNEQFF. In DNA, the CDR3 is TGTGCCAGCAGCCCCCCATGGGGCAATGAGCAGTTCTTC.

This chain links TRBV2 with TRBJ2-2; 7 nucleotides agree with TRBD2. CDR1 and CDR2 from the germline V gene are SNHLY and FYNNEI. With V trimmed by 10 bases and J by 5 bases, 22 bases remained unmatched. The CDR3 totals 18 residues. CDR3 sequence reads: CATPPGGGTPTDTGELFF. CDR3 DNA sequence: TGTGCCACCCCGCCTGGGGGGGGGACGCCTACAGATACCGGGGAGCTGTTTTTT.

The chain is built from TRBV18 and TRBJ1-3, with D maybe TRBD1 (6 bases). The CDR3 spans 15 residues. The V end was cut by 3 bases, the J end by 3 bases, with 12 bases between. Germline-derived CDR1 and CDR2 are KGHSH and LQKENI. CDR3 residues: CASSPKDRYGNTIYF. DNA of the CDR3: TGTGCCAGCTCACCCAAGGACAGATATGGAAACACCATATATTTT. The full variable domain, rest sourced from reference TRBV18 and TRBJ1-3, is NAGVMQNPRHLVRRRGQEARLRCSPMKGHSHVYWYRQLPEEGLKFMVYLQKENIIDESGMPKERFSAEFPKEGPSILRIQQVVRGDSAAYFCASSPKDRYGNTIYFGEGSWLTVV.

This chain connects TRBV29-1 to TRBJ2-2, with TRBD2 matching 9 bases. The J segment lost 5 bases and the V segment lost 7 bases, leaving 5 bases of the junction unmatched. CDR3 length: 13 amino acids. CDR1 SQVTM and CDR2 ANQGSEA come from the germline V gene. The CDR3 reads CSGGTSKTGELFF. CDR3 coding DNA: TGCAGCGGGGGGACTAGCAAGACCGGGGAGCTGTTTTTT.